A single T cell receptor (beta chain) is shown here with its context. These data are taken from a study of blood T cell repertoires in COVID-19. Study-wide context: Samples of COVID-19 (acute and convalescent) were obtained from the United States, Italy and Spain.

Original methodology: Nucleated cell counts were estimated from reference gene primer amplification. Repertoires were generated with immunoSEQ multiplex PCR, while TCRdb's copy carries only in-frame clones and drops some. The V and J calls and clone size were taken over from that table, and D and trimming were inferred from the DNA. The profile shows 100,000 to 150,000 clones, under 85% of them singletons. The germline V gene encodes CDR1 SNHLY and CDR2 FYNNEI. Trimming shortened V by 5 bases and J by 0 bases, and 5 bases separated the two germline ends. CDR3 length: 12 amino acids. Input material: peripheral blood. This sequence was found in a man aged 40-50 years with active or convalescent COVID-19. The chain couples TRBV2 to TRBJ2-7; D not certain. As DNA, the CDR3 is TGTGCCAGCAGTCAGGACTCCTACGAGCAGTACTTC. Translation gives CASSQDSYEQYF.